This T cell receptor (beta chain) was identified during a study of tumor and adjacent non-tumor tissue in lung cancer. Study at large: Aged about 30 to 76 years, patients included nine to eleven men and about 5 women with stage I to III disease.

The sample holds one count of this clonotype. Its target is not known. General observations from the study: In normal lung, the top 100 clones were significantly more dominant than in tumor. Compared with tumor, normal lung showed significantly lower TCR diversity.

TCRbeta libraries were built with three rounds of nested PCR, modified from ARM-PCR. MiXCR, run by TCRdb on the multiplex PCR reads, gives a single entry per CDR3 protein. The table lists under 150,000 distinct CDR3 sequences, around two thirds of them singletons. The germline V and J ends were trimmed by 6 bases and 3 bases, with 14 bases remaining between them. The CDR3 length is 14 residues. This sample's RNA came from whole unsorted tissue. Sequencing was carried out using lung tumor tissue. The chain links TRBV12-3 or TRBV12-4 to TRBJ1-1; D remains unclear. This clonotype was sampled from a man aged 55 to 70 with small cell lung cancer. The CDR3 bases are TGTGCCAGCAGCCCGGGATCTTGGGACACTGAAGCTTTCTTT. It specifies CASSPGSWDTEAFF.